The 21 T cell receptor beta chains below all came from one sample that was sequenced in a study of blood T cell repertoires in COVID-19. Using immunoSEQ multiplex PCR, the repertoire was profiled, and TCRdb retains in-frame clones only, with some absent. The sample has about 270,000 clones, around 90% seen once. Specimen: PBMCs or T cells enriched from blood (not recorded which). Receptor source: a woman aged 45-65 years who had recovered from COVID-19.

The table lists this clone with a count of one. This chain connects TRBV30 to TRBJ2-1, with a weak D call TRBD2 (5 bases). This CDR3 is 11 amino acids long. The germline CDR1 and CDR2 sequences are GTSNPN and SVGIG (reference sequence). Trimming pared 2 bases from V and 10 bases from J, leaving 9 bases between. DNA for the CDR3: TGTGCCTGGAGTCAGTCGGGGGAGCAGTTCTTC. Translating it yields CAWSQSGEQFF. The variable domain in full, with the rest retrieved from reference TRBV30 and TRBJ2-1, is SQTIHQWPATLVQPVGSPLSLECTVEGTSNPNLYWYRQAAGRGLQLLFYSVGIGQISSEVPQNLSASRPQDRQFILSSKKLLLSDSGFYLCAWSQSGEQFFGPGTRLTVL.

The V call is TRBV27, the J call TRBJ2-7, with D possibly TRBD1 on 6 matching bases. Germline V CDR1 and CDR2: MNHEY, SMNVEV (reference sequence). V was clipped by 7 bases and J by 4 bases, with 11 bases between them. The CDR3 totals 12 residues. The CDR3 reads CASIGQRYEQYF. Written as DNA, the CDR3 is TGTGCCAGCATCGGACAGAGATACGAGCAGTACTTC.

The chain carries TRBV6-1 and TRBJ2-7, with TRBD1 as a possible D gene (6 bases). The CDR3 covers 16 residues. V gave up 0 bases and J gave up 9 bases, with 21 bases separating them. CDR1 is MNHNS, CDR2 SASEGT, per germline. CDR3 in amino acids: CASSEADGGSSNMQYF. In DNA, the CDR3 is TGTGCCAGCAGTGAAGCGGATGGGGGCTCGAGTAATATGCAGTACTTC.

V and J are TRBV7-3 and TRBJ2-2; 9 bases match TRBD2. Trimming cost V 5 bases and J 1 base; bases outside gene matches: 5. Germline values: CDR1 SGHTA, CDR2 FQGTGA. There are 16 residues in the CDR3. The CDR3 reads CASSPIAGENTGELFF. The CDR3 DNA reads TGTGCCAGCAGCCCAATAGCGGGGGAGAACACCGGGGAGCTGTTTTTT.

V usage is TRBV20-1 and J usage is TRBJ1-6, with TRBD1 as a possible D gene (5 bases). CDR3 length: 17 amino acids. Germline V lookup: CDR1 DFQATT, CDR2 SNEGSKA (reference sequence). The germline V and J ends were trimmed by 3 bases and 0 bases, with 15 bases remaining between them. The CDR3 DNA follows: TGCAGTGCTAGTAAACAGGCGTCGAGCTCCTATAATTCACCCCTCCACTTT. Its protein product is CSASKQASSSYNSPLHF.

CDR3 in amino acids: CASSVVTGGVTEAFF. CDR3 in DNA: TGTGCCAGCAGCGTAGTAACAGGGGGTGTGACTGAAGCTTTCTTT. The V gene is TRBV9, the J gene TRBJ1-1, with TRBD1 matching over 8 bases. J was trimmed by 5 bases and V by 0 bases; bases with no gene match: 6. In germline, CDR1 is SGDLS, CDR2 YYNGEE. The CDR3 loop spans 15 amino acids. The full variable domain, with the rest looked up from reference TRBV9 and TRBJ1-1, is DSGVTQTPKHLITATGQRVTLRCSPRSGDLSVYWYQQSLDQGLQFLIQYYNGEERAKGNILERFSAQQFPDLHSELNLSSLELGDSALYFCASSVVTGGVTEAFFGQGTRLTVV.

V usage is TRBV29-1 and J usage is TRBJ1-2; possible D gene TRBD1, 5 bases. Per the germline V gene, CDR1 is SQVTM and CDR2 is ANQGSEA. V was pared by 4 bases and J by 6 bases, with 15 bases between. The CDR3 is 13 amino acids. The CDR3 coding sequence is TGCAGCGTTGTCCCGGGCCTAGGGGATGGCTACACCTTC. This gives the protein CSVVPGLGDGYTF.

The gene calls are TRBV7-2 and TRBJ2-6; possible D gene TRBD1, 6 bases. The CDR3 runs 18 residues. CDR1 and CDR2 from the germline V gene are SGHTA and FQGNSA. V lost 6 bases to trimming and J lost 2 bases, with 20 bases between them. In DNA, the CDR3 is TGTGCCAGCAGTTTAACCGGGACACCGGTCGCTGGGGCCAACGTCCTGACTTTC. Its translation: CASSLTGTPVAGANVLTF.

This clone showed up just once. This sequence joins TRBV7-2 and TRBJ1-1; 7 bases fit TRBD1. V dropped 1 base and J dropped 4; count of bases not matched to a gene: 6. This CDR3 comprises 15 residues. Germline CDR1 reads SGHTA; CDR2 reads FQGNSA. Here the CDR3 DNA reads TGTGCCAGCAGCTTAGGGGTCGACAGGGTCACTGAAGCTTTCTTT. It is translated as CASSLGVDRVTEAFF.

The J gene is TRBJ1-1, the V gene TRBV6-5; the D is unclear. The CDR3 length is 14 residues. Trimming removed 5 bases at V and 1 base at J, with 11 bases between. CDR1 MNHEY and CDR2 SVGAGI come from the germline V gene. Here the CDR3 reads CASSTRTSNTEAFF. The CDR3 DNA is TGTGCCAGCAGTACCCGAACTTCGAACACTGAAGCTTTCTTT.

The genes are TRBV6-2 or TRBV6-3 and TRBJ2-1; tentatively, D is TRBD2 (5 bases). The V end was cut by 4 bases, the J end by 4 bases, with 14 bases between. The CDR3 has 15 amino acids. CDR1 MNHEY and CDR2 SVGEGT come from the germline V gene. The CDR3 loop is CASSWTGIEYNEQFF. In nucleotides, the CDR3 is TGTGCCAGCAGTTGGACCGGGATCGAATACAATGAGCAGTTCTTC.

The rearrangement links TRBV5-1 to TRBJ1-1, with unresolved D. Germline assignment: CDR1 SGHRS and CDR2 YFSETQ. This CDR3 comprises 13 residues. Trimming stripped 5 bases from V and 6 bases from J, with 14 bases between. The CDR3 protein is CASSGVGGPEAFF. CDR3 nucleotides: TGCGCCAGCAGTGGTGTCGGTGGGCCTGAAGCTTTCTTT.

The chain joins TRBV30 to TRBJ1-3; D not certain. The germline V gene encodes CDR1 GTSNPN and CDR2 SVGIG (reference sequence). The CDR3 has 14 residues. Trimming pared 3 bases from V and 7 bases from J, leaving 16 bases between. The CDR3 DNA follows: TGTGCCTGGAGGCTCGCGGCCTCTACGAACACCATATATTTT. Its translation: CAWRLAASTNTIYF.

The V gene is TRBV11-2, the J gene TRBJ2-2; 9 bases are shared with TRBD2. V trimming: 5 bases; J trimming: 4 bases; junction bases outside the gene matches: 8. CDR3 size: 16 residues. CDR1 is SGHAT and CDR2 is FQNNGV in the germline V gene. The CDR3 spells CASSPIAGDFTGELFF. Here the CDR3 DNA reads TGTGCCAGCAGCCCGATAGCGGGGGACTTCACCGGGGAGCTGTTTTTT.

This clone was picked up many times. The CDR3 protein is CASSLVDGGRGEQYF. The DNA for the CDR3 is TGTGCCAGCAGCTTAGTGGACGGCGGGAGAGGCGAGCAGTACTTC. The J gene is TRBJ2-7, the V gene TRBV7-9; 7 bases fit TRBD2. Losses at the gene ends were 1 base for V and 6 bases for J; bases not matched to a gene: 9. This CDR3 is built from 15 residues. CDR1 is SEHNR and CDR2 is FQNEAQ in the germline V gene (reference sequence). Filled out from reference TRBV7-9 and TRBJ2-7, the complete variable domain reads DTGVSQNPRHKITKRGQNVTFRCDPISEHNRLYWYRQTLGQGPEFLTYFQNEAQLEKSRLLSDRFSAERPKGSFSTLEIQRTEQGDSAMYLCASSLVDGGRGEQYFGPGTRLTVT.

The rearrangement joins TRBV19 to TRBJ1-2; no clear D. Germline V gene lookup returns CDR1 LNHDA and CDR2 SQIVND (reference sequence). CDR3 length: 16 residues. V shed 5 bases and J shed 2 bases, with 18 bases lying between them. Here the CDR3 reads CASSLTSIGRNYGYTF. The CDR3 bases are TGTGCCAGTAGTCTTACCTCAATTGGGAGGAACTATGGCTACACCTTC.

This chain links TRBV5-1 with TRBJ2-1; 9 positions agree with TRBD2. The CDR3 sequence is 16 residues long. CDR1 SGHRS and CDR2 YFSETQ come from the germline V gene. The V gene end was trimmed by 3 bases and the J gene end by 4 bases; junction bases not matched to a gene: 8. CDR3 DNA: TGCGCCAGCAGCTCTCTAACTAGCGGGCCTTACAATGAGCAGTTCTTC. The encoded protein is CASSSLTSGPYNEQFF. The variable domain in full, with the rest retrieved from reference TRBV5-1 and TRBJ2-1, is KAGVTQTPRYLIKTRGQQVTLSCSPISGHRSVSWYQQTPGQGLQFLFEYFSETQRNKGNFPGRFSGRQFSNSRSEMNVSTLELGDSALYLCASSSLTSGPYNEQFFGPGTRLTVL.

The V and J genes are TRBV18 and TRBJ2-1, with TRBD1 matching 7 bases. CDR3 length: 14 residues. CDR1 is KGHSH, CDR2 LQKENI, per germline. J gave up 3 bases and V 1 base, and 0 bases lay outside the gene matches. This chain's CDR3 is CASSPRDSYNEQFF. The CDR3 DNA is TGTGCCAGCTCACCACGGGACAGCTACAATGAGCAGTTCTTC.

The chain links TRBV7-2 to TRBJ2-1, with TRBD2 matching 8 bases. The CDR3 spans 15 residues. From germline, CDR1 is SGHTA and CDR2 FQGNSA. The V gene end was trimmed by 1 base and the J gene end by 4 bases; junction bases not matched to a gene: 3. Written as DNA, the CDR3 is TGTGCCAGCAGCTTAGTTGGGACTAGTTACAATGAGCAGTTCTTC. Translated, it gives CASSLVGTSYNEQFF. The full variable domain, its missing parts supplied by reference TRBV7-2 and TRBJ2-1, is GAGVSQSPSNKVTEKGKDVELRCDPISGHTALYWYRQSLGQGLEFLIYFQGNSAPDKSGLPSDRFSAERTGGSVSTLTIQRTQQEDSAVYLCASSLVGTSYNEQFFGPGTRLTVL.

In its sample, this clone was seen once. The rearrangement links TRBV7-8 to TRBJ1-3, with D hard to call. Trimming cost V 6 bases and J 0 bases, with 6 bases left between them. This CDR3 has 13 residues. The V gene's germline CDR1 is SGHVS and CDR2 FQNEAQ. The CDR3 DNA sequence: TGTGCCAGCAGGGCCGCCTCTGGAAACACCATATATTTT. Protein product: CASRAASGNTIYF. Full variable domain (rest looked up from reference TRBV7-8 and TRBJ1-3): GAGVSQSPRYKVAKRGQDVALRCDPISGHVSLFWYQQALGQGPEFLTYFQNEAQLDKSGLPSDRFFAERPEGSVSTLKIQRTQQEDSAVYLCASRAASGNTIYFGEGSWLTVV.

The chain employs TRBV27 and TRBJ2-7; D ambiguous. The V gene's germline CDR1 is MNHEY and CDR2 SMNVEV (reference sequence). V was pared by 5 bases and J by 2 bases, with 13 bases between. The length of the CDR3 is 14 residues. CDR3 DNA sequence: TGTGCCAGCAGTCTCACGCGGTTGACCTACGAGCAGTACTTC. It codes for CASSLTRLTYEQYF.